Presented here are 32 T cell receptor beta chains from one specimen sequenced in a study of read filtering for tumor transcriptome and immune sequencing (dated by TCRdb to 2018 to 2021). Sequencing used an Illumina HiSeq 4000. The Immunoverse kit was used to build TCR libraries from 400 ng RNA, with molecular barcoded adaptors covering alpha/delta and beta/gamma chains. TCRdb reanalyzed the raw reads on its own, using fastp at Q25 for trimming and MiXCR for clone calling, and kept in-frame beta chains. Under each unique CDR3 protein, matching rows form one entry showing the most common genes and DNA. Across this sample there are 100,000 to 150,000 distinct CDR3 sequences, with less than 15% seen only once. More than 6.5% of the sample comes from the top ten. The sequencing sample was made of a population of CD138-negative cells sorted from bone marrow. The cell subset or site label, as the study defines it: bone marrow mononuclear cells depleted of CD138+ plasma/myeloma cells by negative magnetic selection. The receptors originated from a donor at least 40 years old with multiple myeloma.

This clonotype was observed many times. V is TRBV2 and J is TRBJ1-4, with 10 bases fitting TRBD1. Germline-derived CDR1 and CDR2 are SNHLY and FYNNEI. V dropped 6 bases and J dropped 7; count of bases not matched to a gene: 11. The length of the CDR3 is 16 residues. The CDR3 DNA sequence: TGTGCCAGCAGGAAGGGACAGGGGAATTCTAGTGAAAAACTGTTTTTT. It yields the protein CASRKGQGNSSEKLFF.

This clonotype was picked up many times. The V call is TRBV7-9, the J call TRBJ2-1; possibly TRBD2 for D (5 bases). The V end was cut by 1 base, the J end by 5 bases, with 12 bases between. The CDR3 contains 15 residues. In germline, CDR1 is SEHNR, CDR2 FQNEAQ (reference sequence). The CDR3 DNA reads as TGTGCCAGCAGCTTAGGGCAGCGGAGCAACAATGAGCAGTTCTTC. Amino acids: CASSLGQRSNNEQFF.

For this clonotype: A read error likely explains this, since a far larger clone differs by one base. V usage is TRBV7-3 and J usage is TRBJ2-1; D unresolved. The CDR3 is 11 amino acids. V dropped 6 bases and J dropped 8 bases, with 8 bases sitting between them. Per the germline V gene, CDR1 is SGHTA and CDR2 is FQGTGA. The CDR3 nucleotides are TGTGCCAGCAGTAAAGAAGATGAGCAGTTCTTC. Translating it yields CASSKEDEQFF.

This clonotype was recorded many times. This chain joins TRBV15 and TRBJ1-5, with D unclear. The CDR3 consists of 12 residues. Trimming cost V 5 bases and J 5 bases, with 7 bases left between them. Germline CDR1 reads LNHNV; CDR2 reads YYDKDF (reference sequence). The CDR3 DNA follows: TGTGCCACCAGCGTCGGGTATCAGCCCCAGCATTTT. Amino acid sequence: CATSVGYQPQHF. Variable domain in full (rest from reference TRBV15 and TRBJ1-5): DAMVIQNPRYQVTQFGKPVTLSCSQTLNHNVMYWYQQKSSQAPKLLFHYYDKDFNNEADTPDNFQSRRPNTSFCFLDIRSPGLGDTAMYLCATSVGYQPQHFGDGTRLSIL.

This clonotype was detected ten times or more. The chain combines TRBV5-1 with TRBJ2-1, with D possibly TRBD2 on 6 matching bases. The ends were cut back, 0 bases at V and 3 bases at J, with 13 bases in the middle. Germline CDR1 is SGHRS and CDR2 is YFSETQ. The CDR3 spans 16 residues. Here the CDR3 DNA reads TGCGCCAGCAGCTTGGTGGGACTTGCTTACTACAATGAGCAGTTCTTC. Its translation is CASSLVGLAYYNEQFF. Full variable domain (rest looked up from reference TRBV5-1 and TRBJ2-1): KAGVTQTPRYLIKTRGQQVTLSCSPISGHRSVSWYQQTPGQGLQFLFEYFSETQRNKGNFPGRFSGRQFSNSRSEMNVSTLELGDSALYLCASSLVGLAYYNEQFFGPGTRLTVL.

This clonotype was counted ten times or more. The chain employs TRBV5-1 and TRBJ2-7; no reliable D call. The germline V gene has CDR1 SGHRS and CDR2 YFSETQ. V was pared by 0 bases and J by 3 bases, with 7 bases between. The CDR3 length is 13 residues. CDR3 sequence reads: CASSLGDNYEQYF. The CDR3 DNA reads TGCGCCAGCAGCTTGGGTGACAACTACGAGCAGTACTTC.

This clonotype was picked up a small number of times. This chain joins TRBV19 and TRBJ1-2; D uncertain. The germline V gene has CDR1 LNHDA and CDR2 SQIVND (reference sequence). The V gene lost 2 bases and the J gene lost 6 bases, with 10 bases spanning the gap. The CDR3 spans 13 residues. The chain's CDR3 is CASSIRPGHGYTF. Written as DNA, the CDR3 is TGTGCCAGTAGTATACGCCCAGGTCATGGCTACACCTTC. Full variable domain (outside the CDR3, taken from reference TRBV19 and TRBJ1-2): DGGITQSPKYLFRKEGQNVTLSCEQNLNHDAMYWYRQDPGQGLRLIYYSQIVNDFQKGDIAEGYSVSREKKESFPLTVTSAQKNPTAFYLCASSIRPGHGYTFGSGTRLTVV.

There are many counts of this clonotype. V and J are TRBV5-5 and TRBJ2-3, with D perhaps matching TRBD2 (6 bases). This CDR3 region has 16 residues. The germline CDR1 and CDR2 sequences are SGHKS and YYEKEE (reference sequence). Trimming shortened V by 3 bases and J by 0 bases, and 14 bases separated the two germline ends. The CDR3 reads CASSWRAGRSTDTQYF. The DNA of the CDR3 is TGTGCCAGCAGCTGGAGGGCGGGACGGAGCACAGATACGCAGTATTTT. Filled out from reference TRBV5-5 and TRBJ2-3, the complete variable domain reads DAGVTQSPTHLIKTRGQQVTLRCSPISGHKSVSWYQQVLGQGPQFIFQYYEKEERGRGNFPDRFSARQFPNYSSELNVNALLLGDSALYLCASSWRAGRSTDTQYFGPGTRLTVL.

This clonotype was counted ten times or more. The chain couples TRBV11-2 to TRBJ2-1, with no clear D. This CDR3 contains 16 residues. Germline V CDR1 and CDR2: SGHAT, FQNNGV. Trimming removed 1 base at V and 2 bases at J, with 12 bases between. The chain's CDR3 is CASSLGNLRAYNEQFF. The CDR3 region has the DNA TGTGCCAGCAGCTTAGGCAACCTCCGGGCCTACAATGAGCAGTTCTTC.

CDR3 DNA sequence: TGTGCCAGCAGCCAGCGGGACAATGAGCAGTTCTTC. Residues: CASSQRDNEQFF. The chain employs TRBV12-3 or TRBV12-4 and TRBJ2-1; maybe TRBD2 (6 bases). V lost 6 bases and J 5 bases, leaving 8 bases between the germline ends. The CDR3 has 12 residues.

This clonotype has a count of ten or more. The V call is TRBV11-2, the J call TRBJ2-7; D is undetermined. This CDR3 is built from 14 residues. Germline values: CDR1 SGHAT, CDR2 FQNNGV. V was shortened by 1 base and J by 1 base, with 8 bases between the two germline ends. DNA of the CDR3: TGTGCCAGCAGCTTAGGTCCGGAGTCCTACGAGCAGTACTTC. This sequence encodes CASSLGPESYEQYF.

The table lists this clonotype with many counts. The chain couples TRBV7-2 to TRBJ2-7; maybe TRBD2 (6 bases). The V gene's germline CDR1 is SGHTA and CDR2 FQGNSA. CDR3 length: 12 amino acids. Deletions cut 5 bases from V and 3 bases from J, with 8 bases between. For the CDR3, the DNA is TGTGCCAGCAGCACGGGGGTCTACGAGCAGTACTTC. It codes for CASSTGVYEQYF.

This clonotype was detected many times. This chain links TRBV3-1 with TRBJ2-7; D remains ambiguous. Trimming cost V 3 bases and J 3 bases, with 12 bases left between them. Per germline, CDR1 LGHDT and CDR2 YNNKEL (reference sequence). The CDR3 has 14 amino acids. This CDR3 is CASSHLRDDYEQYF. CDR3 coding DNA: TGTGCCAGCAGCCATCTTCGCGACGACTACGAGCAGTACTTC.

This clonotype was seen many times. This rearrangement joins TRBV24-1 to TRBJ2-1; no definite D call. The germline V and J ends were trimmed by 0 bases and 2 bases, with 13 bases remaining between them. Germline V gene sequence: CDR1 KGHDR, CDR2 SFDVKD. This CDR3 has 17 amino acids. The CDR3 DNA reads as TGTGCCACCAGTGATTTGTCCCCAGGAAAGACCTACAATGAGCAGTTCTTC. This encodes CATSDLSPGKTYNEQFF.

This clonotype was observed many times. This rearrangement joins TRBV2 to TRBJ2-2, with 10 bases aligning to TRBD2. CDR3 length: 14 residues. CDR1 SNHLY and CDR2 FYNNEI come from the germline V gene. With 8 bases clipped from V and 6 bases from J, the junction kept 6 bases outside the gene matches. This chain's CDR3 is CASSPLAGAGELFF. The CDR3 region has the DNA TGTGCCAGCTCCCCCCTAGCGGGAGCCGGGGAGCTGTTTTTT.

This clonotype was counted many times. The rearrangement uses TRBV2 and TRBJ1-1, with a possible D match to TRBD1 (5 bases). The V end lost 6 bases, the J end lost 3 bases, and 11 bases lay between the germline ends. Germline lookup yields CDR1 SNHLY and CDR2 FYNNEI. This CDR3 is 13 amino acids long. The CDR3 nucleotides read TGTGCCAGCAGGGTGACAGTAGACACTGAAGCTTTCTTT. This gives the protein CASRVTVDTEAFF.

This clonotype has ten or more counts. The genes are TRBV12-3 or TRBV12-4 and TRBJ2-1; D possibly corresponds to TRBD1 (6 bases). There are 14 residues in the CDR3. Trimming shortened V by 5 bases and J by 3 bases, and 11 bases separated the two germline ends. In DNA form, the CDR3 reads TGTGCCAGCAGTCCCCCACAGGGCTACAATGAGCAGTTCTTC. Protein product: CASSPPQGYNEQFF.

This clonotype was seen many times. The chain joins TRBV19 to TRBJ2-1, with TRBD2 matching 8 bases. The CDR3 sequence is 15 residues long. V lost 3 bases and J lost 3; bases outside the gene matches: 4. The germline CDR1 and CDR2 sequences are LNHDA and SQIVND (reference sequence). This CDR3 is CASSMVAGGYNEQFF. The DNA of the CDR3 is TGTGCCAGTAGTATGGTGGCGGGAGGCTACAATGAGCAGTTCTTC.

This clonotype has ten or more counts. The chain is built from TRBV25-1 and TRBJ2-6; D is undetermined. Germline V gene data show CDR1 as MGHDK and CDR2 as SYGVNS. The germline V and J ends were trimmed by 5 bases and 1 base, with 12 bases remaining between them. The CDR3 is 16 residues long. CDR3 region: CASSSLRVSGANVLTF. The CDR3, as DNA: TGTGCCAGCAGTTCCCTTAGGGTTTCTGGGGCCAACGTCCTGACTTTC. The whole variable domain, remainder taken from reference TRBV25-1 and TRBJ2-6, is EADIYQTPRYLVIGTGKKITLECSQTMGHDKMYWYQQDPGMELHLIHYSYGVNSTEKGDLSSESTVSRIRTEHFPLTLESARPSHTSQYLCASSSLRVSGANVLTFGAGSRLTVL.

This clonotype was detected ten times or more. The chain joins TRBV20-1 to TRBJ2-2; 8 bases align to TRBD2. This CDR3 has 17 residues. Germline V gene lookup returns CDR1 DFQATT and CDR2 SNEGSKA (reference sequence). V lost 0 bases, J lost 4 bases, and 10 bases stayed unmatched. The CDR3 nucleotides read TGCAGTGCTAGAGATGACCCCGGGAGGGCTGGCACCGGGGAGCTGTTTTTT. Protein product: CSARDDPGRAGTGELFF.

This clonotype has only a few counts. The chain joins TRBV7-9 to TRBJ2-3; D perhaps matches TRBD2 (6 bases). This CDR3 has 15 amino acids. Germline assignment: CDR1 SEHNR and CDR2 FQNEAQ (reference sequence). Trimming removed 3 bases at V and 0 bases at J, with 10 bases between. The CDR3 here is CASSLDGSSTDTQYF. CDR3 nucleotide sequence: TGTGCCAGCAGCTTGGACGGGAGTAGCACAGATACGCAGTATTTT.

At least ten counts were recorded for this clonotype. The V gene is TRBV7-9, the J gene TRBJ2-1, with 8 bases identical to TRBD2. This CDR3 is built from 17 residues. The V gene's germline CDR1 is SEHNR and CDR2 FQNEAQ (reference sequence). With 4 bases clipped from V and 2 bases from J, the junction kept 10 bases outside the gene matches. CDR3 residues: CASSSGTGGNPYNEQFF. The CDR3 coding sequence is TGTGCCAGCAGCTCGGGGACGGGAGGGAACCCCTACAATGAGCAGTTCTTC.

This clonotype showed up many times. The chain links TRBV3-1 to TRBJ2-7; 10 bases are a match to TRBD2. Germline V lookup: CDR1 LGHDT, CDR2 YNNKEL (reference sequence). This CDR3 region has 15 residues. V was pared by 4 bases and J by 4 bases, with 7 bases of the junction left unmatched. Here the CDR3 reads CASSPTAGGVYEQYF. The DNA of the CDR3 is TGTGCCAGCAGCCCGACAGCGGGAGGGGTATACGAGCAGTACTTC.

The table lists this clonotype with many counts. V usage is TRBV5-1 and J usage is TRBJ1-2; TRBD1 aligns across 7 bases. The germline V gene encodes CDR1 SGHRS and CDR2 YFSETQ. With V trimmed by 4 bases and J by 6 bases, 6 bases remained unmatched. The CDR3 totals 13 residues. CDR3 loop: CASSEGQADGYTF. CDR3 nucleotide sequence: TGCGCCAGCAGCGAAGGACAGGCAGATGGCTACACCTTC.

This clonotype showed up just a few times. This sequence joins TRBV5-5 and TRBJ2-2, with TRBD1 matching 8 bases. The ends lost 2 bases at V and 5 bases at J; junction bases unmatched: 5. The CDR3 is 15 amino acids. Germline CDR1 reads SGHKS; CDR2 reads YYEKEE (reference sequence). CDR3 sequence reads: CASSLDRGRTGELFF. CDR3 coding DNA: TGTGCCAGCAGCTTAGACAGGGGTCGGACCGGGGAGCTGTTTTTT.

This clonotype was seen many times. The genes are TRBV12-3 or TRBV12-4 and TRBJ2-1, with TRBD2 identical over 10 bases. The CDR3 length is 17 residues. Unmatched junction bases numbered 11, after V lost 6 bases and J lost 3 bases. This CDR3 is CASRPRTSGDYYNEQFF. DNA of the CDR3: TGTGCCAGCAGACCTAGGACTAGCGGAGATTACTACAATGAGCAGTTCTTC.

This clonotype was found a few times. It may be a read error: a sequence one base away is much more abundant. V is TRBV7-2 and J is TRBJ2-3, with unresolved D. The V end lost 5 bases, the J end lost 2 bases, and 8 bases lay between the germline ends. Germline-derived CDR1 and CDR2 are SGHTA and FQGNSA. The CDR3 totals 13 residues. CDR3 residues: CASSQVLTDTQYF. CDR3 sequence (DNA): TGTGCCAGCAGCCAAGTCCTCACAGATACGCAGTATTTT.

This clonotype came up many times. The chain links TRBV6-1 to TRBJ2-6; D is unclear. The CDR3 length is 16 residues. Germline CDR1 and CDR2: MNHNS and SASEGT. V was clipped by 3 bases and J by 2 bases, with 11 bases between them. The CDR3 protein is CASSDPQVAGANVLTF. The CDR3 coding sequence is TGTGCCAGCAGTGACCCCCAAGTAGCTGGGGCCAACGTCCTGACTTTC.

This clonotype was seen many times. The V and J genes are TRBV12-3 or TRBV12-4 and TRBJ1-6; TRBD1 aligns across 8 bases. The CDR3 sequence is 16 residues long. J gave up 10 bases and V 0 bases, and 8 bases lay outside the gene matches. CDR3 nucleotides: TGTGCCAGCAGTTTAGCGCGGACAGGGACTGGATCACCCCTCCACTTT. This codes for CASSLARTGTGSPLHF.

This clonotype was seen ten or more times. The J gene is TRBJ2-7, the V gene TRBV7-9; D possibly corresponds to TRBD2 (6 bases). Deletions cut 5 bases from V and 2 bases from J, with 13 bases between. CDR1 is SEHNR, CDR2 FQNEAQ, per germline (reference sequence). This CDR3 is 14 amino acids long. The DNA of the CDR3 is TGTGCCAGCAGCCCTGGGGCGGGGACCTACGAGCAGTACTTC. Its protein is CASSPGAGTYEQYF.

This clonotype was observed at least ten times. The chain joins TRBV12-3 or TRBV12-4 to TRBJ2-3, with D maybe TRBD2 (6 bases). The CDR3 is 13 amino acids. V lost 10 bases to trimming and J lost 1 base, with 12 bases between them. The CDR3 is CAIGGSGTDTQYF. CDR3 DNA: TGTGCCATCGGGGGTTCGGGCACAGATACGCAGTATTTT.

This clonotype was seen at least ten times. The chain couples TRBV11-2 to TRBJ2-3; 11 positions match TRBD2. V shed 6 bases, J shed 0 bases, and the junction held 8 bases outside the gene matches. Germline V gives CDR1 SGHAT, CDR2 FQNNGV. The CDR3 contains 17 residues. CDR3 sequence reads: CASSPSGGTPSTDTQYF. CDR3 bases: TGTGCCAGCAGTCCTAGCGGGGGGACGCCTAGCACAGATACGCAGTATTTT.